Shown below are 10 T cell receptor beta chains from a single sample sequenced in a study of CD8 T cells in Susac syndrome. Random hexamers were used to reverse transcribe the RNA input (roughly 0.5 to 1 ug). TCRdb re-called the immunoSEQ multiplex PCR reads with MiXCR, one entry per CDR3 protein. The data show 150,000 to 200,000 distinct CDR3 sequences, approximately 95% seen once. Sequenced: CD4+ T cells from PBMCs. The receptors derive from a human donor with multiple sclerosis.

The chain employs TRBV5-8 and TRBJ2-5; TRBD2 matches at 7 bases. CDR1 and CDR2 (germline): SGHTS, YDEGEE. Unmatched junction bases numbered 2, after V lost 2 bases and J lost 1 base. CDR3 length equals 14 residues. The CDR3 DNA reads TGTGCCAGCAGCTTAGGCGGGGGCCAAGAGACCCAGTACTTC. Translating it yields CASSLGGGQETQYF.

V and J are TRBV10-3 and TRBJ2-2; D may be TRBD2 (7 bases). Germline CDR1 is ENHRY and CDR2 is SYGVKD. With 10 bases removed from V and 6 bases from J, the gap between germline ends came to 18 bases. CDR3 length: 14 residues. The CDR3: CATGGGANPGELFF. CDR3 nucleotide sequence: TGTGCCACCGGTGGGGGGGCTAACCCCGGGGAGCTGTTTTTT.

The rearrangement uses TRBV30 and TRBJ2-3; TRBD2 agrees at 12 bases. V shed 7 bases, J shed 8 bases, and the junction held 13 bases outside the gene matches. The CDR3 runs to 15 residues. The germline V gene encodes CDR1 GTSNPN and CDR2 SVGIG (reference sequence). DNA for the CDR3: TGTGCCTTTGCCGGACTAGCGGGACCGCAGGGTACGCAGTATTTT. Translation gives CAFAGLAGPQGTQYF.

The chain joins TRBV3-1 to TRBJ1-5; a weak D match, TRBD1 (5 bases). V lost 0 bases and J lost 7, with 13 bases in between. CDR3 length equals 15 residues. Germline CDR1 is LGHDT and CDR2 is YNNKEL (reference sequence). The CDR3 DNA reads TGTGCCAGCAGCCAAGAGCGGGGGGGAGGGCAGCCCCAGCATTTT. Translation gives CASSQERGGGQPQHF. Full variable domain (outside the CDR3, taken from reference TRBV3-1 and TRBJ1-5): DTAVSQTPKYLVTQMGNDKSIKCEQNLGHDTMYWYKQDSKKFLKIMFSYNNKELIINETVPNRFSPKSPDKAHLNLHINSLELGDSAVYFCASSQERGGGQPQHFGDGTRLSIL.

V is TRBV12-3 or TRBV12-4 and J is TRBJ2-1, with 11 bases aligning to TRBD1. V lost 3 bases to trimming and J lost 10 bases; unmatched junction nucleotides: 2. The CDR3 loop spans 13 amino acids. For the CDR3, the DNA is TGTGCCAGCAGTTTGGGACAGGGGGACGAGCAGTTCTTC. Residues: CASSLGQGDEQFF.

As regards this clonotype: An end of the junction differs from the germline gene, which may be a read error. The CDR3 nucleotides read TGTGCCAGCAGTTACGAGGGAGGGGGAGGAGCAGTCATCTTC. Translating gives CASSYEGGGGAVIF. The gene calls are TRBV6-6 and TRBJ2-1; TRBD2 might be the D (7 bases). CDR1 and CDR2 (germline): MNHNY, SVGAGI (reference sequence). The CDR3 consists of 14 residues.

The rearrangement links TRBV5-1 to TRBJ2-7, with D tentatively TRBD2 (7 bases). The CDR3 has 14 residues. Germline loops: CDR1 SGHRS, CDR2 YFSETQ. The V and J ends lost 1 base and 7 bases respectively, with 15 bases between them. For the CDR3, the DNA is TGCGCCAGCAGCTTGCGGGGGGCAGGAGGAGAGCAGTACTTC. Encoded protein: CASSLRGAGGEQYF. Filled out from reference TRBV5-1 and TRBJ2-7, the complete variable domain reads KAGVTQTPRYLIKTRGQQVTLSCSPISGHRSVSWYQQTPGQGLQFLFEYFSETQRNKGNFPGRFSGRQFSNSRSEMNVSTLELGDSALYLCASSLRGAGGEQYFGPGTRLTVT.

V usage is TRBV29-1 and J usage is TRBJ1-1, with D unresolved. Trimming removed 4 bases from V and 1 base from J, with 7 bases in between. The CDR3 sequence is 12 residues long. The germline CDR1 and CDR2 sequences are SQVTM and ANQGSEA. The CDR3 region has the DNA TGCAGCGTTGGGTCAAGGAACACTGAAGCTTTCTTT. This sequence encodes CSVGSRNTEAFF.

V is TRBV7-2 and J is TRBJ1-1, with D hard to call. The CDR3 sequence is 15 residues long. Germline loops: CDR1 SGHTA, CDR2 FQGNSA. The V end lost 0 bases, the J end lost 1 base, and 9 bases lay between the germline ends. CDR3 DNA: TGTGCCAGCAGCTTAGCCGGTCTGGGGAACACTGAAGCTTTCTTT. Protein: CASSLAGLGNTEAFF.

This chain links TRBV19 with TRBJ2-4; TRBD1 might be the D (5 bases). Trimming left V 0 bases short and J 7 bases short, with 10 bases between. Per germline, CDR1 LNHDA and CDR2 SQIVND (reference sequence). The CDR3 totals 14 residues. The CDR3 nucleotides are TGTGCCAGTAGTATAGACAGGGCCGGGAACATTCAGTACTTC. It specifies CASSIDRAGNIQYF. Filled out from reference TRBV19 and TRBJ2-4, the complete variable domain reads DGGITQSPKYLFRKEGQNVTLSCEQNLNHDAMYWYRQDPGQGLRLIYYSQIVNDFQKGDIAEGYSVSREKKESFPLTVTSAQKNPTAFYLCASSIDRAGNIQYFGAGTRLSVL.